This is a list of T cell receptor beta chains from one sample in a study of blood T cell repertoires in COVID-19. TCRdb's table, derived via immunoSEQ multiplex PCR, lists solely in-frame clones and lacks some. The repertoire includes 240,000 or so clones, approximately 82% of them detected once, and approximately 2% sits in the top ten. Sequencing input: peripheral blood. The receptor source for this set is a young man who had recovered from COVID-19. The CDR3 runs from the conserved cysteine through the conserved F or W. A D gene is named only where the DNA matches it firmly. The listing skips clone size in some rows; elsewhere it reads once, few, many or a size class.

>.|TRBD1|TRBJ1-5|TRBV7-8|14
TGTGCCAGCAGCGCGAACAGGGGGAATCAGCCCCAGCATTTT
CASSANRGNQPQHF
>.|TRBD1|TRBJ1-4|TRBV5-5|16
TGTGCCAGCAGCCCGCTCGGGACAGGCTCTCGTGAAAAACTGTTTTTT
CASSPLGTGSREKLFF
>.|.|TRBJ1-2|TRBV9|14
TGTGCCAGCAGCCCGTGGTCAGGGGATGGTGGCTACACCTTC
CASSPWSGDGGYTF
>.|TRBD1|TRBJ2-7|TRBV5-4|12
TGTGCCAGCAGCACCGGGACAGGCCAGGAGTACTTC
CASSTGTGQEYF
>.|.|TRBJ2-5|TRBV6-5|14
TGTGCCAGCAGACAAGGGGGCGCGGGGGAGACCCAGTACTTC
CASRQGGAGETQYF
>.|.|TRBJ2-3|TRBV7-9|15
TGTGCCAGCAGCTTAGATGCCGGGTGGAGAGATACGCAGTATTTT
CASSLDAGWRDTQYF
>.|TRBD1|TRBJ1-5|TRBV6-5|14
TGTGCCAGCCGGGACAGGGGTTTGGGTCAGCCCCAGCATTTT
CASRDRGLGQPQHF
>.|.|TRBJ2-7|TRBV7-9|12
TGTGCCAGCAGCTTAATGACATTCGAGCAGTACTTC
CASSLMTFEQYF
>few|.|TRBJ2-5|TRBV10-3|16
TGTGCCATCAGTGAGTCCCGCGGCAGGGGTCAAGAGACCCAGTACTTC
CAISESRGRGQETQYF
>.|TRBD2|TRBJ2-3|TRBV7-3|16
TGTGCCAGCAGCCTACAGCGGGGATCGGACACAGATACGCAGTATTTT
CASSLQRGSDTDTQYF
>.|TRBD1|TRBJ2-1|TRBV28|14
TGTGCCAGCAGTTTAGGGGACAGATACAATGAGCAGTTCTTC
CASSLGDRYNEQFF
>.|.|TRBJ1-4|TRBV5-1|13
TGCGCCAGCAGCTCGAGGGAAGGTGAAAAACTGTTTTTT
CASSSREGEKLFF
>.|.|TRBJ2-3|TRBV9|15
TGTGCCAGCAGCGTCCGGGGGGCCGGCACAGATACGCAGTATTTT
CASSVRGAGTDTQYF
>.|TRBD1|TRBJ1-2|TRBV19|15
TGTGCCAGTAGTGCTGGGACAGGTGGGAGAGGCGGCTACACCTTC
CASSAGTGGRGGYTF
>.|.|TRBJ1-5|TRBV9|17
TGTGCCAGCAGCGTCGGCCGGGACAAGCTATCCAATCAGCCCCAGCATTTT
CASSVGRDKLSNQPQHF
>.|.|TRBJ2-5|TRBV5-4|13
TGTGCCAGCAGCCCTCCAGGGGAAGAGACCCAGTACTTC
CASSPPGEETQYF
>.|.|TRBJ2-5|TRBV19|14
TGTGCCAGTAGTATGAGGCTCGCACAAGAGACCCAGTACTTC
CASSMRLAQETQYF
>.|.|TRBJ2-5|TRBV11-2|15
TGTGCCAGCAGCTTAGGAGCAGGGGTTAGAGAGACCCAGTACTTC
CASSLGAGVRETQYF
>.|.|TRBJ2-4|TRBV5-1|14
TGCGCCAGCAGCCCTAACCTAGCCAAAAACATTCAGTACTTC
CASSPNLAKNIQYF
>once|.|TRBJ2-3|TRBV28|14
TGTGCCAGCAGTTTAGGGGCAGAGACAGATACGCAGTATTTT
CASSLGAETDTQYF
>.|TRBD1|TRBJ2-3|TRBV7-9|14
TGTGCCAGCAGCTCCCAGGGGGTCACAGATACGCAGTATTTT
CASSSQGVTDTQYF
>.|.|TRBJ1-4|TRBV3-1/TRBV3-2|13
TGTGCCAGCAGCCAACAGGTCCATGAAAAACTGTTTTTT
CASSQQVHEKLFF
>.|.|TRBJ1-1|TRBV5-1|13
TGCGCCAGCAGCTTGGGACTCTCAATGGAAGCTTTCTTT
CASSLGLSMEAFF
>.|.|TRBJ2-5|TRBV7-9|14
TGTGCCAGCAGCACCGCCTTGGCAGGGGAGACCCAGTACTTC
CASSTALAGETQYF
>.|.|TRBJ1-3|TRBV7-9|15
TGTGCCAGCAGCTTACAACAACACCCTGGAAACACCATATATTTT
CASSLQQHPGNTIYF
>.|.|TRBJ2-3|TRBV19|15
TGTGCCAGTAGTATAACCGGGGGGCGCACAGATACGCAGTATTTT
CASSITGGRTDTQYF
>.|.|TRBJ1-1|TRBV24-1|13
TGTGCCACCAGTGAGACAGGGAACACTGAAGCTTTCTTT
CATSETGNTEAFF
>.|TRBD1|TRBJ2-3|TRBV2|14
TGTGCCAGCAGAGAGACAGGGCGCACAGATACGCAGTATTTT
CASRETGRTDTQYF
>.|.|TRBJ1-4|TRBV15|17
TGTGCCACCAGCAGAGTGGCAGGGAAGACAACTAATGAAAAACTGTTTTTT
CATSRVAGKTTNEKLFF
>few|.|TRBJ1-5|TRBV5-4|13
TGTGCCAGCAGTCAGGACACTGATCAGCCCCAGCATTTT
CASSQDTDQPQHF
>.|TRBD1|TRBJ1-3|TRBV7-9|16
TGTGCCAGCAGCATAGGACAGGGGGGATCTGGAAACACCATATATTTT
CASSIGQGGSGNTIYF
>.|TRBD1|TRBJ1-6|TRBV3-1/TRBV3-2|14
TGTGCCAGCAGCCTAGGACAGGGTAGTTCACCCCTCCACTTT
CASSLGQGSSPLHF
>.|.|TRBJ1-2|TRBV27|17
TGTGCCAGCAGTTTACTATCGGCGGGCCTCGATAACTATGGCTACACCTTC
CASSLLSAGLDNYGYTF
>.|.|TRBJ2-5|TRBV5-1|14
TGCGCCAGCAGCTTGTTCGGTAACCAAGAGACCCAGTACTTC
CASSLFGNQETQYF
>.|.|TRBJ2-2|TRBV18|15
TGTGCCAGCTCACCCGCAGGGGTCGGCACCGGGGAGCTGTTTTTT
CASSPAGVGTGELFF
>.|.|TRBJ1-5|TRBV11-2|13
TGTGCCAACTTAGGCGGAAGCAATCAGCCCCAGCATTTT
CANLGGSNQPQHF